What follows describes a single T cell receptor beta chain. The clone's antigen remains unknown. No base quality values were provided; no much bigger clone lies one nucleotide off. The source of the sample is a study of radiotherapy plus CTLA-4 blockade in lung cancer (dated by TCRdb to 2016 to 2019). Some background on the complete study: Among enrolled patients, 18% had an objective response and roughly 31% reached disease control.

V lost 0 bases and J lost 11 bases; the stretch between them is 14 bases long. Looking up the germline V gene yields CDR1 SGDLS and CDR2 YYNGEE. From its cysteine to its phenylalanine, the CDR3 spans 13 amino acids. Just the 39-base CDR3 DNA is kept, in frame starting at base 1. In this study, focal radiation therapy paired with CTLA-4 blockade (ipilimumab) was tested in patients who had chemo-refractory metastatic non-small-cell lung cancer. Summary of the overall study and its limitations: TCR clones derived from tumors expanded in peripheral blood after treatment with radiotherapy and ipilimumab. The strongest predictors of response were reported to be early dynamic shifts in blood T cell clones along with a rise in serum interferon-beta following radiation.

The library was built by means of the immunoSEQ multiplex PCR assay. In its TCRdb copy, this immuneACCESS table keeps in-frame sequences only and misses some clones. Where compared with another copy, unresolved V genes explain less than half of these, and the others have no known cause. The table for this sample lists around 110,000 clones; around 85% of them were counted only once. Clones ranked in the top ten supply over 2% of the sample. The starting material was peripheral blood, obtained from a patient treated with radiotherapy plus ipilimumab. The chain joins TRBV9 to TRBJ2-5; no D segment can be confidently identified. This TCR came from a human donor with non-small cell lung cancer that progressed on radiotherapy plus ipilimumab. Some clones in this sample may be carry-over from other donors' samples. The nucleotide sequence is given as TGTGCCAGCAGCGTAGGTCGGTCGTCTGAGCAGTACTTC. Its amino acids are CASSVGRSSEQYF.